This is a list of T cell receptor beta chains from one sample in a study of OX40 agonist ivuxolimab in advanced cancers. This table comes from immunoSEQ multiplex PCR, and its TCRdb copy is limited to in-frame clones, with some not included. The sample yields 100,000 to 150,000 clones, about nine tenths seen once. The material sequenced was CD4+ or CD8+ T cells sorted from blood, taken in a trial of the OX40 agonist ivuxolimab. These receptors came from an adult with an advanced solid tumor such as melanoma, head and neck, liver or kidney cancer. Each CDR3 is given with its conserved first and last residue. Fields, in order: CDR3 protein, V gene, J gene.

cdr3_aa: CASSVLGTSYAKQYF; v_call: TRBV9; j_call: TRBJ2-7
cdr3_aa: CASSPRLAGGNEQFF; v_call: TRBV27; j_call: TRBJ2-1
cdr3_aa: CASSLGQVGDYGYTF; v_call: TRBV5-1; j_call: TRBJ1-2
cdr3_aa: CASSLGTSGSRGTQYF; v_call: TRBV7-2; j_call: TRBJ2-3
cdr3_aa: CASSSEGQGAYEQYF; v_call: TRBV19; j_call: TRBJ2-7
cdr3_aa: CASSKNGPGGLRANYGYTF; v_call: TRBV21-1; j_call: TRBJ1-2
cdr3_aa: CASRPTGSTEAFF; v_call: TRBV6-1; j_call: TRBJ1-1
cdr3_aa: CASKQTGVSYNEQFF; v_call: TRBV27; j_call: TRBJ2-1
cdr3_aa: CSVGEALDSYEQYF; v_call: TRBV29-1; j_call: TRBJ2-7
cdr3_aa: CASNAASGSRGDTQYF; v_call: TRBV2; j_call: TRBJ2-3
cdr3_aa: CASSGNEQFF; v_call: TRBV28; j_call: TRBJ2-1
cdr3_aa: CASSPGGTSGRGEQFF; v_call: TRBV5-1; j_call: TRBJ2-1
cdr3_aa: CASSKKGSGGTDTQYF; v_call: TRBV28; j_call: TRBJ2-3
cdr3_aa: CASTEDRTNYGYTF; v_call: TRBV28; j_call: TRBJ1-2
cdr3_aa: CSVVHPLGETQYF; v_call: TRBV29-1; j_call: TRBJ2-5
cdr3_aa: CASSVEGGLVETQYF; v_call: TRBV9; j_call: TRBJ2-5
cdr3_aa: CASSPIDRGYNSPLHF; v_call: TRBV19; j_call: TRBJ1-6
cdr3_aa: CASSQEQLAGDEQYF; v_call: TRBV4-1; j_call: TRBJ2-7
cdr3_aa: CASSLGGTASYNEQFF; v_call: TRBV7-3; j_call: TRBJ2-1
cdr3_aa: CASSRGTVPNPDEQFF; v_call: TRBV21-1; j_call: TRBJ2-1
cdr3_aa: CASSEAGAGEQYF; v_call: TRBV6-1; j_call: TRBJ2-7
cdr3_aa: CASSLEGVRIDLF; v_call: TRBV5-1; j_call: TRBJ1-1
cdr3_aa: CASSLAEEYNEQFF; v_call: TRBV6-1; j_call: TRBJ2-1
cdr3_aa: CASSFRGQGNTGELFF; v_call: TRBV28; j_call: TRBJ2-2
cdr3_aa: CASSPGLAGSYEQYF; v_call: TRBV6-5; j_call: TRBJ2-7
cdr3_aa: CASSQGNNRDYGYTF; v_call: TRBV18; j_call: TRBJ1-2
cdr3_aa: CASSLTRETQYF; v_call: TRBV5-4; j_call: TRBJ2-5
cdr3_aa: CSALQEGETQYF; v_call: TRBV29-1; j_call: TRBJ2-5
cdr3_aa: CASSMPDRAHTEAFF; v_call: TRBV19; j_call: TRBJ1-1
cdr3_aa: CASSQVAGGTYNEQFF; v_call: TRBV14; j_call: TRBJ2-1
cdr3_aa: CASSLGEQYF; v_call: TRBV28; j_call: TRBJ2-7
cdr3_aa: CASSSFLRTSGMDTQYF; v_call: TRBV11-2; j_call: TRBJ2-3
cdr3_aa: CASSRAAGQGAEAFF; v_call: TRBV5-1; j_call: TRBJ1-1
cdr3_aa: CASSVAPGTAGELFF; v_call: TRBV9; j_call: TRBJ2-2
cdr3_aa: CASSLTLAGYTF; v_call: TRBV7-2; j_call: TRBJ1-2
cdr3_aa: CASSYRVPGELFF; v_call: TRBV28; j_call: TRBJ2-2
cdr3_aa: CASSLSRGAGEAFF; v_call: TRBV27; j_call: TRBJ1-1
cdr3_aa: CASSLASGSYEQYF; v_call: TRBV5-1; j_call: TRBJ2-7
cdr3_aa: CASSPPSENTEAFF; v_call: TRBV18; j_call: TRBJ1-1
cdr3_aa: CASSFSPGQVTDTQYF; v_call: TRBV7-2; j_call: TRBJ2-3
cdr3_aa: CASTPSGTSGSTDTQYF; v_call: TRBV28; j_call: TRBJ2-3
cdr3_aa: CARNPRLAGGGTGELFF; v_call: TRBV10-1; j_call: TRBJ2-2
cdr3_aa: CASSLEWLNEQFF; v_call: TRBV11-3; j_call: TRBJ2-1
cdr3_aa: CASSLPPRGRSDEQYF; v_call: TRBV28; j_call: TRBJ2-7
cdr3_aa: CASSLNGVGTDTQYF; v_call: TRBV13; j_call: TRBJ2-3
cdr3_aa: CASSVGGLAGKETQYF; v_call: TRBV9; j_call: TRBJ2-5
cdr3_aa: CASSKVGAGETNPALNEQFF; v_call: TRBV21-1; j_call: TRBJ2-1
cdr3_aa: CASSIRQGEEAFF; v_call: TRBV11-1; j_call: TRBJ2-1
cdr3_aa: CASSLLGHHEAGELFF; v_call: TRBV7-3; j_call: TRBJ2-2
cdr3_aa: CASSPTGLDGYTF; v_call: TRBV5-1; j_call: TRBJ1-2
cdr3_aa: CASGPPGAHTEAFF; v_call: TRBV12-5; j_call: TRBJ1-1
cdr3_aa: CASSYLTMNTEAFF; v_call: TRBV28; j_call: TRBJ1-1
cdr3_aa: CASSNSDSTPIISGNTIYF; v_call: TRBV5-1; j_call: TRBJ1-3
cdr3_aa: CASSVGQEFYNEQFF; v_call: TRBV9; j_call: TRBJ2-1
cdr3_aa: CASRETGTDYQPQHF; v_call: TRBV28; j_call: TRBJ1-5